Given below is one T cell receptor (beta chain) in context. CDR3 length equals 12 residues. Looked up from germline, CDR1 is SEHNR and CDR2 is FQNEAQ (reference sequence). The data stem from a study of T cells expressing NK-cell markers. TCRdb re-called the 5' RACE reads and catalogs CDR3 proteins one per entry, DNA excluded. Its clone listing holds fewer than 200,000 distinct CDR3 sequences. The sequenced material came from blood T cells: a sorted CD56 or NKG2C T cell subset, CD4+ or CD8+ T cells, or bulk PBMC T cells (not recorded which). The V gene is TRBV7-9, the J gene TRBJ2-7; absent DNA, TCRdb's TRBD2 call cannot be checked. This clonotype was obtained from a woman between 18 and 70 years old in good health. The CDR3: CASSLERREQYF.